Here is one T cell receptor (beta chain) with its context. The specificity of this receptor is unknown. Base qualities are not provided; no much larger clone lies one nucleotide away. Other DNA sequences in the same sample also yield this CDR3. This sample is drawn from a study of cytomegalovirus exposure and HLA in healthy donors (dated by TCRdb to about 2017). The study in broad terms: According to an earlier analysis of several hundred of the donors, 150 million to 200 million T cells yielded roughly 100 million unique TCR beta sequences and 250 to 350 Gb of sequence data. In a later analysis, previously published TCR beta repertoires from 666 donors were re-analyzed and high-resolution HLA genotyping was added so that TCR occurrence patterns could be studied. Along with the approximately 670-subject first cohort, a separate validation cohort of over 90 different subjects was used. Typing coverage varied by locus: roughly 620-640 donors for A, B, C, DRB1 and DQB1; roughly 500 for DQA1; approximately 570 for DPA1; roughly 450 for DPB1. The study aimed to test whether signatures of past pathogen exposure could be identified by cataloging public T cell receptors. Every repertoire in the discovery cohort had been generated on one and the same sequencing platform. Among over 350 genotyped donors of the cohort, an average of approximately 240,000 unique TCR beta nucleotide sequences were sequenced per donor, roughly 20% of them non-productive. An early release covering about 600 HLA-typed donors comprised roughly 300 gigabases of sequencing data and some 79 million unique TCR sequences. Rather than using new phenotypic data, the later analysis identified candidate immune exposures from TCR beta sequences and from how often those sequences occurred across donors. To decide whether each TCR beta V gene segment behaved as functional or pseudogenic, an earlier analysis of some 540 of the donors relied on high-throughput TCR beta sequencing. A few DR-DQ haplotypes were treated as single units for association and clustering because of strong linkage in the cohort. The study used immunosequencing to profile the T cell repertoires of more than 650 subjects and linked those repertoires to cytomegalovirus serostatus. Of the roughly 400 genotyped donors, about 84% fell in the genetic ancestry cluster associated with self-reported Caucasian donors. HLA typing covered class I and class II loci at four-digit resolution. Donor age, sex, ethnicity and CMV serostatus were compiled alongside the repertoire data. To predict cytomegalovirus infection status, the study brought together high-throughput TCR immunosequencing, statistical association of individual TCRs with disease status, and machine learning. Genome-wide SNP genotypes for about 65% of the roughly 700 donors were used in a later genetic analysis, which treated that subset as a discovery cohort.

Reading the germline V gene gives CDR1 SGHVS and CDR2 FQNEAQ. V loses 5 bases, J loses 3 bases, and the germline ends lie 16 bases apart. Inclusive of the bounding cysteine and phenylalanine, the CDR3 is 16 residues long. Just CDR3 DNA is preserved here, 48 bases in frame from base 1. Libraries were constructed by the immunoSEQ multiplex PCR assay. For the multiplex PCR, a mixture combining 60 forward primers for TCR Vbeta segments and 13 reverse primers for TCR Jbeta segments was used. The CDR3 region of rearranged TCR beta genes was amplified from genomic DNA with a multiplex PCR assay. On the Illumina HiSeq System, the amplified TCR beta libraries were sequenced as 87-base-pair reads. Turning to the authors' computational methods: Across the 666 repertoires, a later analysis counted roughly 77 million unique TCR beta chains, roughly 11 million of which were shared by at least two donors. Raw reads were error-corrected and collapsed into unique sequences with a nearest-neighbor algorithm that merged closely related sequences to remove PCR and sequencing errors. CDR3 sequences were aligned to IMGT reference sequences to assign V, D and J gene segments. For a sequence to be retained, a match of at least six nucleotides to both a V gene segment and a J gene segment was required. A rearrangement counted as productive if the CDR3 had no stop codons and remained in frame with V and J, and every other rearrangement counted as non-productive. CDR3 was defined according to IMGT convention as the region running from the second conserved V-encoded cysteine to the conserved J-encoded phenylalanine. In an earlier analysis of more than 550 of the donors, sequences lacking an unambiguous match to a single V gene segment were excluded. In an earlier analysis of roughly 500 of the donors, V segments were called functional above 56.7% productive rearrangements and were called segregating when the between-donor standard deviation exceeded 5%. To diagnose cytomegalovirus status from the catalog of TCR beta chain sequences, a statistical classification framework was built. In a later analysis, TCR nucleotide sequences were compared against IMGT/GENE-DB human TR gene sequences so that V and J genes could be assigned. In a later analysis, CDR3 sequences and most-parsimonious VDJ recombination scenarios were assigned using the TCRdist pipeline. In a later analysis, every TCR beta chain was defined by the combination of its CDR3 amino acid sequence and its V-gene family, and reads without a unique V-gene family were dropped. A later analysis removed nearly 600 highly shared, low-generation-probability nucleotide sequences to deal with suspected cross-contamination and a sequencing artifact. In a later analysis, a clonal expansion index for each public chain was calculated from normalized within-repertoire ranks of inferred template counts. A later analysis computed generation probabilities with a VDJ recombination model fitted to out-of-frame rearrangements, and checked the results against IGoR. In a later analysis, hypergeometric tests were used to score TCR-TCR, TCR-HLA and TCR-CMV co-occurrence, with a repertoire-size bias correction applied to TCR pairs. False discovery rates were estimated in a later analysis by permuting HLA or CMV assignments 20 times. In a later analysis, co-occurring TCRs were grouped with DBSCAN, and TCRdist sequence similarity was added when clustering was performed within HLA-allele-positive subsets. Repertoires with fewer than 30,000 or more than 120,000 public chains were left out of co-occurrence clustering, as were a handful of repertoires with anomalous nucleotide sharing. Sourced from immuneACCESS, this table was stored by TCRdb with only in-frame sequences that have V and J called. A share of the clones is absent; for the studies checked, an unresolved V gene accounts for under half, and the remainder has no known explanation. The V and J calls and the clone size are those of that table, but D and trimming were determined from the DNA. The table for this sample lists about 120,000 clones; around 77% of them were counted only once. The ten largest clones add up to under 6.5% of the sample.

The cohort consisted of 600 to 700 healthy bone marrow donors. At the time of sampling, all cohort members were nominally healthy, though unrecorded immune exposures were likely present. The donor tested CMV seropositive, placing the donor among the 289 seropositive members of the cohort. A peripheral blood sample was collected from each donor, and TCR beta sequencing was performed on peripheral blood mononuclear cells. Genomic DNA was extracted from the blood cell samples with the Qiagen DNeasy Blood Extraction Kit. Results the study describes overall, beyond this receptor: A later genetic analysis associated a missense DCLRE1C variant with V-gene and J-gene trimming of TCR beta chains, and an independent cohort replicated the association. Because some donors lacked HLA typing at each locus, the association tests relied only on the typed subset. In an earlier analysis of 587 of the donors, most TCR beta V segments appeared in productive rearrangements about 87% or about 30% of the time, broadly matching IMGT annotations. A later analysis found that HLA-associated TCR beta chains were more clonally expanded and had lower generation probabilities than equally common non-associated chains. A later analysis reported that several top co-occurrence clusters appeared linked to parvovirus B19, influenza, CMV and Epstein-Barr virus. The classifier was reported to diagnose cytomegalovirus status with high specificity and sensitivity in both the original cohort and the validation cohort. In a later analysis, about 16,000 TCR beta sequences were associated with specific HLA alleles at a false discovery rate of 0.05. When HLA alleles, especially DR and DQ, strongly co-occurred, TCR associations were difficult to assign to individual alleles. Across donors, most TCR sequences were observed very rarely, whereas some public TCRs were present in many individuals. In vitro tests confirmed that a few of the cytomegalovirus-associated TCR beta chains recognize cytomegalovirus antigens. Correlated functional status among segregating V segments might reflect linkage disequilibrium, but an unknown experimental factor could not be ruled out. According to a later analysis, most CMV-associated TCR beta chains appeared to be HLA-restricted, and the HLA associations seemed to be driven largely by CMV exposure. A cluster of highly shared sequence variants was judged likely to represent a technical artifact of the sequencing pipeline. Because counts were too low, roughly 17 rarely observed V segments, including chromosome 9 orphons, were left out of the earlier analysis of 587 of the donors. The 87-base-pair reads could not distinguish some IMGT-functional V segments, including TRBV6-2 and TRBV6-3, so those segments were excluded. Roughly uniform sequencing depth across donors was assumed in presence/absence analyses, although this assumption may not hold. The only immune exposure information available for the cohort was CMV serostatus. In this cohort, only TCR beta chains were sequenced, and detectable features were limited by the absence of alpha or paired-chain data. In a later analysis, the rate of TCR association differed among HLA loci, with DRB1 alleles having the most associated TCRs and HLA-C alleles having the fewest. A further reported finding was that TCR beta sequences accurately predicted the HLA-A and HLA-B alleles for most subjects in the first cohort. According to the authors, the approach could potentially be generalized to other disease states and immunological phenotypes. The study listed 150 to 200 TCR beta chains as associated with cytomegalovirus. A later genetic analysis reported fewer N-insertions in productive TCRs among donors in an Asian-associated ancestry cluster than the roughly 700-donor mean.

The TCR comes from a man between 18 and 29 years old in good health and CMV-seropositive. The sequence joins TRBV7-8 to TRBJ1-4; no confident D gene assignment can be made. The sequenced material came from PBMCs. The CDR3 is CASSGGNRIPNEKLFF. The bases read TGTGCCAGCAGCGGCGGTAACCGGATACCTAATGAAAAACTGTTTTTT.